Listed below are T cell receptor beta chains from one sample, sequenced in a study of cytomegalovirus exposure and HLA in healthy donors. The assay was immunoSEQ multiplex PCR, and TCRdb's table has in-frame clones only and misses some. The sample lists tens of thousands of clones, 75% to 90% occurring once. The material sequenced was PBMCs. These receptor sequences come from a woman between 18 and 30 years old in good health and CMV-seronegative. Each CDR3 is given with its conserved first and last residue. The D gene is left open where the match is weak. Some rows mark clone size as missing; the rest say once, few, many or name a class of expanded clone.

TRBD1	TRBV5-4	NA	TRBJ2-7	CASSYRDRVSEQYF	TGTGCCAGCAGCTACCGGGACAGGGTCTCCGAGCAGTACTTC
NA	TRBV7-2	once	TRBJ1-5	CASSLTSYGGQPQHF	TGTGCCAGCAGCTTAACTTCGTACGGGGGACAGCCCCAGCATTTT
NA	TRBV5-1	NA	TRBJ2-1	CASSLDFPRNEQFF	TGCGCCAGCAGCTTGGACTTTCCTCGGAATGAGCAGTTCTTC
NA	TRBV7-2	few	TRBJ1-5	CASSPRFNQPQHF	TGTGCCAGCAGCCCCCGGTTCAATCAGCCCCAGCATTTT
TRBD2	TRBV29-1	NA	TRBJ2-7	CSVGSGTSGRDEQYF	TGCAGCGTTGGGTCAGGGACTAGCGGGAGGGACGAGCAGTACTTC
NA	TRBV7-9	NA	TRBJ1-6	CASSRSEGGGNSPLHF	TGTGCCAGCAGCCGTTCCGAGGGGGGAGGGAATTCACCCCTCCACTTT
NA	TRBV10-2	NA	TRBJ2-5	CASSAASGQETQYF	TGCGCCAGCAGTGCAGCAAGCGGCCAAGAGACCCAGTACTTC
TRBD2	TRBV7-6	NA	TRBJ2-5	CASSLESGGEETQYF	TGTGCCAGCAGCTTAGAGAGCGGGGGGGAAGAGACCCAGTACTTC
NA	TRBV5-1	NA	TRBJ1-2	CASSLGNSKMDGYTF	TGCGCCAGCAGCTTGGGGAACAGCAAAATGGATGGCTACACCTTC
TRBD1	TRBV11-2	NA	TRBJ1-6	CASSAFNPGQGDSPLHF	TGTGCCAGCAGCGCCTTTAATCCGGGACAGGGTGATTCACCCCTCCACTTT
TRBD1	TRBV2	NA	TRBJ2-7	CASSETGGTEQYF	TGTGCCAGCAGTGAGACAGGGGGGACAGAGCAGTACTTC
TRBD1	TRBV28	NA	TRBJ2-7	CASSLGGDRDYEQYF	TGTGCCAGCAGTTTAGGGGGGGACAGGGACTACGAGCAGTACTTC
TRBD1	TRBV29-1	NA	TRBJ2-1	CSVESSGQQTGEQFF	TGCAGCGTTGAGTCGTCGGGACAGCAAACGGGTGAGCAGTTCTTC
TRBD1	TRBV10-3	NA	TRBJ1-2	CAISPPTGTGDGYTF	TGTGCCATCAGTCCCCCTACCGGGACAGGGGATGGCTACACCTTC
NA	TRBV28	NA	TRBJ1-2	CASRMEYGYTF	TGTGCCAGCAGAATGGAGTATGGCTACACCTTC
TRBD2	TRBV5-4	NA	TRBJ2-3	CASSARLAAGTDTQYF	TGTGCCAGCAGCGCACGACTAGCGGCTGGCACAGATACGCAGTATTTT
TRBD1	TRBV2	NA	TRBJ2-2	CASSGLLGTGNNGELFF	TGTGCCAGCAGTGGACTCCTCGGGACAGGGAATAACGGGGAGCTGTTTTTT
TRBD1	TRBV7-9	NA	TRBJ2-7	CASSDGQGSFEQYF	TGTGCCAGCAGCGACGGACAGGGGTCTTTCGAGCAGTACTTC
TRBD2	TRBV11-1	once	TRBJ2-2	CASSRADLTSGANTGELFF	TGTGCCAGCAGCCGAGCGGACCTGACTAGCGGGGCGAACACCGGGGAGCTGTTTTTT
NA	TRBV10-2	NA	TRBJ2-7	CASSYANGYEQYF	TGCGCCAGCAGTTACGCAAACGGGTACGAGCAGTACTTC
TRBD1	TRBV30	NA	TRBJ1-2	CAWSTPGTGNYGYTF	TGTGCCTGGAGTACACCCGGGACAGGGAACTATGGCTACACCTTC
NA	TRBV5-1	NA	TRBJ1-1	CASSFGGMNTEAFF	TGCGCCAGCAGCTTCGGGGGTATGAACACTGAAGCTTTCTTT
TRBD1	TRBV7-9	few	TRBJ2-7	CASSPRDRDYEQYF	TGTGCCAGCAGCCCGCGGGACAGGGACTACGAGCAGTACTTC
TRBD2	TRBV30	NA	TRBJ2-7	CAWTPSGGQDEQYF	TGTGCCTGGACCCCGTCGGGGGGGCAGGACGAGCAGTACTTC
TRBD2	TRBV5-4	NA	TRBJ2-3	CASSSVAGGGDTQYF	TGTGCCAGCAGCTCAGTAGCGGGGGGTGGAGATACGCAGTATTTT
TRBD2	TRBV5-6	NA	TRBJ2-7	CASSLLLAGGNEQYF	TGTGCCAGCAGCTTGTTACTAGCGGGGGGAAACGAGCAGTACTTC
NA	TRBV6-5	NA	TRBJ1-2	CASSYAQAGSYGYTF	TGTGCCAGCAGTTATGCCCAGGCAGGTTCCTATGGCTACACCTTC
TRBD1	TRBV5-5	NA	TRBJ1-5	CASSRDRGQVQPQHF	TGTGCCAGCAGCCGGGACAGGGGGCAGGTTCAGCCCCAGCATTTT
TRBD1	TRBV5-1	NA	TRBJ1-2	CASSLDRGDGYTF	TGCGCCAGCAGCTTGGACAGGGGTGACGGCTACACCTTC
TRBD1	TRBV5-1	NA	TRBJ2-1	CASSKGQGAHDEQFF	TGCGCCAGCAGCAAGGGACAGGGGGCGCATGATGAGCAGTTCTTC
TRBD2	TRBV2	NA	TRBJ2-7	CASRNVAGPYEQYF	TGTGCCAGCAGGAATGTAGCGGGACCCTACGAGCAGTACTTC
TRBD2	TRBV2	NA	TRBJ2-1	CASSRLAGVPSSYNEQFF	TGTGCCAGCAGTCGACTAGCGGGAGTCCCCAGCTCCTACAATGAGCAGTTCTTC
NA	TRBV2	NA	TRBJ2-3	CASSEGRDTQYF	TGTGCCAGCAGTGAAGGGCGGGATACGCAGTATTTT
NA	TRBV13	NA	TRBJ1-4	CASSSGRFNEKLFF	TGTGCCAGCAGCTCGGGGAGGTTTAATGAAAAACTGTTTTTT
TRBD2	TRBV14	NA	TRBJ2-1	CASSLGTSGYNEQFF	TGTGCCAGCAGCCTTGGGACTAGCGGCTACAATGAGCAGTTCTTC
NA	TRBV6-5	NA	TRBJ2-1	CASTHYATNEQFF	TGTGCCAGCACCCACTACGCCACCAATGAGCAGTTCTTC
NA	TRBV7-2	NA	TRBJ1-5	CASSPRFNQPQHF	TGTGCCAGCAGCCCGCGTTTCAATCAGCCCCAGCATTTT
TRBD2	TRBV7-2	NA	TRBJ2-3	CASSLAPTSGMTDTQYF	TGTGCCAGCAGCTTAGCCCCGACTAGCGGGATGACAGATACGCAGTATTTT
NA	TRBV5-6	NA	TRBJ1-2	CASSSGVYGYTF	TGTGCCAGCAGCTCCGGGGTCTATGGCTACACCTTC
TRBD2	TRBV2	once	TRBJ2-5	CASSEAIAGTGETQYF	TGTGCCAGCAGTGAAGCGATAGCGGGGACGGGAGAGACCCAGTACTTC
NA	TRBV6-7	NA	TRBJ2-7	CASSRTVPPYEQYF	TGTGCCAGCAGTAGGACTGTTCCCCCCTACGAGCAGTACTTC
NA	TRBV5-1	NA	TRBJ2-1	CASSLGDKGNEQFF	TGCGCCAGCAGCTTAGGGGACAAAGGGAATGAGCAGTTCTTC
TRBD2	TRBV2	NA	TRBJ2-7	CASSETSGSSSYEQYF	TGTGCCAGCAGCGAGACTAGCGGGAGTAGCTCTTACGAGCAGTACTTC
NA	TRBV10-3	NA	TRBJ1-3	CAISAVGVSGNTIYF	TGTGCCATCAGTGCCGTGGGAGTTTCTGGAAACACCATATATTTT